The TCR beta chain under discussion was sequenced for a study of control samples from healthy donors and cancer patients. This CDR3 is built from 16 residues. CDR1 SGHTA and CDR2 FQGNSA come from the germline V gene. Germline trimming cut 2 bases from V and 0 bases from J; bases unmatched to any gene: 2. Some clones are missing from TCRdb's copy, which holds only in-frame ones; the method was immunoSEQ multiplex PCR. Among nearly 200,000 clones listed, over 80% were seen once. The rearrangement joins TRBV7-2 to TRBJ2-1; 9 bases match TRBD2. The sequenced sample consisted of blood. This TCR was recovered from a man aged 25-45 years in good health. The CDR3 DNA is TGTGCCAGCAGCTTACTTAGCGGGGGCTCCTACAATGAGCAGTTCTTC. Protein sequence: CASSLLSGGSYNEQFF.